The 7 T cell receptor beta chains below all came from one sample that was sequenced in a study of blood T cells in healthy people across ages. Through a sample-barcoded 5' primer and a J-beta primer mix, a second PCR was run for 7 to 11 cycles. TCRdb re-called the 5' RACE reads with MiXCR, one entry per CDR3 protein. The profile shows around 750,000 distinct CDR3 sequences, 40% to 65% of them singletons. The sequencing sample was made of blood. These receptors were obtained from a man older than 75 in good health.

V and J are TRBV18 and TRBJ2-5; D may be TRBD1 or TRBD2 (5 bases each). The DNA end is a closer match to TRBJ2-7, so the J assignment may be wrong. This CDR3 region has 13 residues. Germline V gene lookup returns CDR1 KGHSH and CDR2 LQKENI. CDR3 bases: TGTGCCAGCTCACCAGAGGGGTTCGACGAGCAGTACTTC. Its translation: CASSPEGFDEQYF.

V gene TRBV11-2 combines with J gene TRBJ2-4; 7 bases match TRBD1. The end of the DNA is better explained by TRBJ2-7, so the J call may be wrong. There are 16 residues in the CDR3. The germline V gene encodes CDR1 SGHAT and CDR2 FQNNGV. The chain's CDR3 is CASSLGRDSLFYEQYF. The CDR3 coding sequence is TGTGCCAGCAGCTTAGGTAGGGACAGCCTTTTCTACGAGCAGTACTTC.

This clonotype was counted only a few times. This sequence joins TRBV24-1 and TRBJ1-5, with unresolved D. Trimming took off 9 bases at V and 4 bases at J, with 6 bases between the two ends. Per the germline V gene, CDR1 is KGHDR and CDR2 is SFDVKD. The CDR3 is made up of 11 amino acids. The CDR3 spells CATGENQPQHF. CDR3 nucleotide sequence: TGTGCCACCGGGGAAAATCAGCCCCAGCATTTT.

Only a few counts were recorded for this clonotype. In DNA, the CDR3 is TGCAGTGCTAGAAGCGGCAATCAGCCCCAGCATTTT. This encodes CSARSGNQPQHF. The V gene is TRBV20-1, the J gene TRBJ1-5, with D hard to call. The CDR3 extends over 12 amino acids. The germline CDR1 and CDR2 sequences are DFQATT and SNEGSKA (reference sequence). V was trimmed by 2 bases and J by 2 bases, leaving 4 bases between them.

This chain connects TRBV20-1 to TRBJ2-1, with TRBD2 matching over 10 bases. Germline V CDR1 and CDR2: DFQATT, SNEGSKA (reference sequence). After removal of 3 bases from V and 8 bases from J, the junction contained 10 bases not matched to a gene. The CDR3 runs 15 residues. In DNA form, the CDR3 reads TGCAGTGCTAGTGGCCTAGCGGGAGTCTTGGATGAGCAGTTCTTC. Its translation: CSASGLAGVLDEQFF.

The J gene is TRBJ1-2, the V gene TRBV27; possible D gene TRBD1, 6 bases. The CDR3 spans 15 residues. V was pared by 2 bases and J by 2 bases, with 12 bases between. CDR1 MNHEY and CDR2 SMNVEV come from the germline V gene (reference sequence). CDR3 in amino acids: CASSLTGTFNYGYTF. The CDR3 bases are TGTGCCAGCAGTTTAACAGGGACTTTCAACTATGGCTACACCTTC.

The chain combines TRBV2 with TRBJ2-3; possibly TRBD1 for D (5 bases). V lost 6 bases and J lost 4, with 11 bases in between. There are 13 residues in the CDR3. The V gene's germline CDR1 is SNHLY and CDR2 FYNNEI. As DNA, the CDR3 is TGTGCCAGCAGAGCCGACAGTGCAGATACGCAGTATTTT. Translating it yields CASRADSADTQYF.